This T cell receptor beta chain was captured in a study of graft-versus-host responses after intestinal transplantation (dated by TCRdb to the early 2020s). A note on the overall study: The transplants that recipients received were multivisceral, liver-intestinal, or isolated intestinal. Alloreactive clones were identified by sequencing pre-transplant mixed lymphocyte reaction products and comparing them with unstimulated pre-transplant donor and recipient T cells. The cohort enrolled about two dozen intestinal transplant recipients, one of whom was a retransplant, and a few patients without pretransplant specimens were excluded. Bulk TCR-beta CDR3 sequencing was used to track graft-versus-host and host-versus-graft alloreactive T cell clones in the graft, circulation and bone marrow after intestinal transplantation. Donor T cell macrochimerism was defined as a peak of at least 4% donor T cells among recipient peripheral blood mononuclear cells. Anti-thymocyte globulin induction was given to all recipients, followed by maintenance tacrolimus and steroids for approximately 3 years. Rather than being sequenced by the commercial service, samples from a few later patients were sequenced in-house on an Illumina MiSeq and processed with MiXCR. Overall study outcomes, separate from this receptor: Early after transplant, declines in HvG clones were associated with peak levels of circulating GvH clones. The conclusions were limited by the relatively low number and heterogeneity of the intestinal transplant patients. GvH clones were detected in recipient bone marrow, and some appeared earlier in ileal mucosa or blood, consistent with an intestinal mucosal origin. In the allografts of patients with donor T cell macrochimerism, GvH to HvG T cell clonal ratios were high.

CDR1 SGHTA and CDR2 FQGTGA were looked up in the germline V gene. V is reduced by 5 bases and J by 0 bases, leaving a spacing of 11 bases between them. Measured from the cysteine to the phenylalanine, the CDR3 is 15 residues long. This entry keeps only the CDR3 DNA: 45 bases, framed from base 1. On this clone: The antigen it recognizes is unknown. No base qualities exist here, and no much larger clone lies one base off it.

The time point tag for this specimen amounts to: cells obtained before transplantation from donor or recipient. CD3+CD4+ and CD3+CD8+ populations were FACS-sorted from unstimulated pre-transplant donor and recipient cells taken from spleen or lymph nodes. The library was prepared using the immunoSEQ multiplex PCR assay. For most patients, genomic DNA was isolated using the Qiagen DNeasy Blood and Tissue Kit and was shipped frozen to Adaptive Biotechnologies for TCR sequencing. For most patients, high-throughput TCR-beta CDR3 sequencing of genomic DNA was performed by Adaptive Biotechnologies. In the original analysis: Adaptive's ImmunoSEQ software supplied the TCR sequencing data for around 19 patients, while MiXCR and VDJtools were used to process a few other patients. To correct CD4 versus CD8 sorting errors, any sequence found in both subsets at a frequency ratio below 5:1 was removed. Because the origin of CDR3 nucleotide sequences shared between donor and recipient could not be assigned, those sequences were removed. To count as alloreactive, a clone needed at least 2-fold expansion over unstimulated cells and a minimum CFSE-low frequency of 0.002% (template counts) or 0.001% (read counts). Clones detected in sequenced pre-transplant spleen, lymph node, or MLR CFSE-low populations of the donor or recipient were defined as mappable. The cumulative frequency of alloreactive clones was calculated as a percentage of all sequences, weighted by copy number. The table was pulled from immuneACCESS by TCRdb, which kept in-frame rearrangements only. Such tables lose some clones; where checked, under half of the loss comes from unresolved V genes, and the rest has no known cause. The V and J calls and clone size come from that table; D and trimming were worked out from the DNA. The sample includes about 94,000 clones, with roughly nine tenths observed a single time. Under 0.55% of the sample comes from the top ten.

The chain joins TRBV7-3 to TRBJ2-1; the D gene lacks a confident call. The sequences come from unstimulated CD8+ T cells sorted from spleen or lymph node cells, collected before intestinal transplant. The source is a human donor who received an intestinal transplant. The CDR3: CASSEDLSSYNEQFF. At the DNA level, the sequence is TGTGCCAGCAGCGAAGACTTGAGCTCCTACAATGAGCAGTTCTTC.